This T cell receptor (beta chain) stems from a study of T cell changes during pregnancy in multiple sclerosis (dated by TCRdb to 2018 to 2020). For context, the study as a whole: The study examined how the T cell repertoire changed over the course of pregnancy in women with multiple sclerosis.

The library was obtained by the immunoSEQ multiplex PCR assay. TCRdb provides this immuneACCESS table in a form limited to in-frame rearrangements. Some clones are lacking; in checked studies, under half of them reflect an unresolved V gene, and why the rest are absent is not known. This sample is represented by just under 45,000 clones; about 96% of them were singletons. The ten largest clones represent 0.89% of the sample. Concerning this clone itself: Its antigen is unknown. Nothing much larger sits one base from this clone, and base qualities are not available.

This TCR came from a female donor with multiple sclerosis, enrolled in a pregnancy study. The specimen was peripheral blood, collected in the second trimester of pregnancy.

In nucleotide form, the sequence is TGCGCCAGCAGCTGGGACCGGGACACCTACGAGCAGTACTTC. The encoded protein is CASSWDRDTYEQYF. Rearrangement joined TRBV5-1 to TRBJ2-7; the D gene is perhaps TRBD1, on 6 matching bases. CDR1 is given as SGHRS and CDR2 as YFSETQ, both from the germline V gene. The cysteine opens and the phenylalanine closes a CDR3 of 14 amino acids. The kept DNA is CDR3 alone, 42 bases in frame from the first base. V is reduced by 3 bases and J by 2 bases, leaving a spacing of 12 bases between them.